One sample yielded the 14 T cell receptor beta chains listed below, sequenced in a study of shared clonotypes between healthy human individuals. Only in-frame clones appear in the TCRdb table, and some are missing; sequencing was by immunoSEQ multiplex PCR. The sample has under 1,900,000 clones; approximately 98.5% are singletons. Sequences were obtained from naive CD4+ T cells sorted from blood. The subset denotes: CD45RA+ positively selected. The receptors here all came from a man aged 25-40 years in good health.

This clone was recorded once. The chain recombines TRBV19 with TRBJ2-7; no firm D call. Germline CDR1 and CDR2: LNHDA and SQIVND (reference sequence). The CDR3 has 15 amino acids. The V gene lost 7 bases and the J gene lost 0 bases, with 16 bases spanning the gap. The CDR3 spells CASTPQLDGSYEQYF. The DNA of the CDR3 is TGTGCCAGTACCCCCCAGTTAGACGGCTCCTACGAGCAGTACTTC.

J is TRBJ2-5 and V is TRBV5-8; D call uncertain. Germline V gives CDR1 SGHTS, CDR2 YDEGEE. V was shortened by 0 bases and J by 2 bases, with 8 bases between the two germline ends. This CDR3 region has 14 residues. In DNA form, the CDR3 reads TGTGCCAGCAGCTTGGGGTGGGCGCAAGAGACCCAGTACTTC. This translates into CASSLGWAQETQYF.

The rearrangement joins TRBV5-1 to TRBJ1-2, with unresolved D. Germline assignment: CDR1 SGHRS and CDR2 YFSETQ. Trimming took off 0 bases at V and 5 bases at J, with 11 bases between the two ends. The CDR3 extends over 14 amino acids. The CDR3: CASSLDSPGYGYTF. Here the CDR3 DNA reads TGCGCCAGCAGCTTGGACTCACCGGGGTATGGCTACACCTTC. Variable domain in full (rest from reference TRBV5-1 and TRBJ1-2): KAGVTQTPRYLIKTRGQQVTLSCSPISGHRSVSWYQQTPGQGLQFLFEYFSETQRNKGNFPGRFSGRQFSNSRSEMNVSTLELGDSALYLCASSLDSPGYGYTFGSGTRLTVV.

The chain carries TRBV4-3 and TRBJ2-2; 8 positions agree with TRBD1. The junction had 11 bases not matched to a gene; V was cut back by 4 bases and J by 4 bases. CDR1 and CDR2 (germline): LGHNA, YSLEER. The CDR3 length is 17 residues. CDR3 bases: TGCGCCAGCAGCCTAAGCTTCCAGGGGGCGGGCACCGGGGAGCTGTTTTTT. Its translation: CASSLSFQGAGTGELFF.

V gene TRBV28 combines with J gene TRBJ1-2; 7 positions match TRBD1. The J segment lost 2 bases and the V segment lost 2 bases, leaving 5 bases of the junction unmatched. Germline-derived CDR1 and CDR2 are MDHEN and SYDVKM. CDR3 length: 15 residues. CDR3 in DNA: TGTGCCAGCAGTTTAGACAGGGCTCCCAACTATGGCTACACCTTC. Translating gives CASSLDRAPNYGYTF.

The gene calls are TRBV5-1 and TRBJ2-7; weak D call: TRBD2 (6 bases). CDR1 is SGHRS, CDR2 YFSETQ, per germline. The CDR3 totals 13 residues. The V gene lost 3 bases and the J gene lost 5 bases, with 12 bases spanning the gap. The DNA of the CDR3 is TGCGCCAGCAGCTCCAGACTAGACCACGAGCAGTACTTC. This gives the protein CASSSRLDHEQYF.

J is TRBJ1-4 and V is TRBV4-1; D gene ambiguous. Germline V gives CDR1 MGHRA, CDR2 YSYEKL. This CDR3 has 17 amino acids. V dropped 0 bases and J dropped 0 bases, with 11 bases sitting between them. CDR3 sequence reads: CASSQDWAPATNEKLFF. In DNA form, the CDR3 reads TGCGCCAGCAGCCAAGATTGGGCCCCTGCAACTAATGAAAAACTGTTTTTT.

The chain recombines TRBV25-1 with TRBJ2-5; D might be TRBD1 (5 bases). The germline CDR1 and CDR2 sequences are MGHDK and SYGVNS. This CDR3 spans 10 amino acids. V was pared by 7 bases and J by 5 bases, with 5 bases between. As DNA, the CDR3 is TGTGCCAGCAACAGGGAGACCCAGTACTTC. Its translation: CASNRETQYF.

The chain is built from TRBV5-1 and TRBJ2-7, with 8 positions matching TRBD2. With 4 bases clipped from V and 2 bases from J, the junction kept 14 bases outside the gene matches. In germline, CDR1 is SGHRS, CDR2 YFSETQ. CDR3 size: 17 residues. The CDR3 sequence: CASSPSIGSGMTYEQYF. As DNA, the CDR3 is TGCGCCAGCAGCCCTTCTATAGGTAGCGGGATGACCTACGAGCAGTACTTC.

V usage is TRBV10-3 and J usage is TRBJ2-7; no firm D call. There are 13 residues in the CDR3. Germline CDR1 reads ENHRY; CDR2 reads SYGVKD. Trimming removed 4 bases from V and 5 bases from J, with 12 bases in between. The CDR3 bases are TGTGCCATCAGTGGGCCCTTTTCGGACGAGCAGTACTTC. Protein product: CAISGPFSDEQYF.

The chain's CDR3 is CASSLKTSGRVPDTQYF. CDR3 nucleotide sequence: TGCGCCAGCAGCTTGAAGACTAGCGGGAGGGTCCCAGATACGCAGTATTTT. V usage is TRBV5-1 and J usage is TRBJ2-3, with 14 bases aligning to TRBD2. Per germline, CDR1 SGHRS and CDR2 YFSETQ. Unmatched junction bases numbered 5, after V lost 1 base and J lost 4 bases. The CDR3 length is 17 residues.

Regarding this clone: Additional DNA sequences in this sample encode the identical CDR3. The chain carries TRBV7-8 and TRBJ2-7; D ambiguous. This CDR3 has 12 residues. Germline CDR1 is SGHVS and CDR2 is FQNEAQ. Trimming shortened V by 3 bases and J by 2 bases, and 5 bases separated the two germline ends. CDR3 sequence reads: CASSLATYEQYF. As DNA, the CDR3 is TGTGCCAGCAGCTTGGCTACCTACGAGCAGTACTTC.

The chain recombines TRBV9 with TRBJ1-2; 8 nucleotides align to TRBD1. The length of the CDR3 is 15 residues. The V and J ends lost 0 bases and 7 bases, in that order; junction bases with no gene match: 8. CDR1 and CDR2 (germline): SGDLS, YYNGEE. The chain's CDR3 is CASSVGAQGAAGYTF. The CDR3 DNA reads TGTGCCAGCAGCGTAGGGGCCCAGGGGGCGGCTGGCTACACCTTC.

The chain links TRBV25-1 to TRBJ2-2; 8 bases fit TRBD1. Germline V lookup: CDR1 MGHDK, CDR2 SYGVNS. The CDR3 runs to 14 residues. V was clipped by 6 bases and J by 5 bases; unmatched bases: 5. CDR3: CASRSTGATGELFF. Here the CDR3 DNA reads TGTGCCAGCAGGTCGACAGGGGCGACCGGGGAGCTGTTTTTT.